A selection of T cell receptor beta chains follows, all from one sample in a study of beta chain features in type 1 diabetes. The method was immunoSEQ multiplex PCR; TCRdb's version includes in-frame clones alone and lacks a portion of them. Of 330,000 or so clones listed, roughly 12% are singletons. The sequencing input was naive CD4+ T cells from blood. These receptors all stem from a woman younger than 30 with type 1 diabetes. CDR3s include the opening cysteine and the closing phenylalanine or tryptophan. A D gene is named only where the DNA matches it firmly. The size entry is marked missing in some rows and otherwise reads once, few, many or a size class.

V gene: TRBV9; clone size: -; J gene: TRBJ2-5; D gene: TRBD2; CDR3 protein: CASSKAGGPETQYF; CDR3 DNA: TGTGCCAGCAGCAAGGCGGGAGGTCCTGAGACCCAGTACTTC
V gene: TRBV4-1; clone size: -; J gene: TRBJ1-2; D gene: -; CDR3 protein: CASSQGASYGYTF; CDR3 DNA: TGCGCCAGCAGCCAGGGGGCAAGTTATGGCTACACCTTC
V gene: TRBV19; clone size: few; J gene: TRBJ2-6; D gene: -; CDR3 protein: CASSIGSFSGANVLTF; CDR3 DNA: TGTGCCAGTAGTATAGGCAGTTTCTCTGGGGCCAACGTCCTGACTTTC
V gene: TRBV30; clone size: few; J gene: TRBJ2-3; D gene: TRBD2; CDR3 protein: CAWSLGLAGGITDTQYF; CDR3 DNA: TGTGCCTGGAGTTTAGGACTAGCGGGAGGGATCACAGATACGCAGTATTTT
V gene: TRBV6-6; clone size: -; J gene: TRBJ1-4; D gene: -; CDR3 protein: CASSPGGAVVKLFF; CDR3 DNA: TGTGCCAGCAGTCCGGGGGGAGCGGTCGTAAAACTGTTTTTT
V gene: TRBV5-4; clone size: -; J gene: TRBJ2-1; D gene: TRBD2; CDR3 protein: CASSQRAGSSYNEQFF; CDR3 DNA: TGTGCCAGCAGCCAGAGAGCGGGAAGCTCCTACAATGAGCAGTTCTTC
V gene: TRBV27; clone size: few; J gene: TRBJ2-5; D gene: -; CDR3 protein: CASSLEGSGETQYF; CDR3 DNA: TGTGCCAGCAGTTTAGAAGGCTCCGGGGAGACCCAGTACTTC
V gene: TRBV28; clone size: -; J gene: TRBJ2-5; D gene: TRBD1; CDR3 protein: CASRRDRDQETQYF; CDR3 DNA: TGTGCCAGCAGACGGGACAGGGACCAAGAGACCCAGTACTTC
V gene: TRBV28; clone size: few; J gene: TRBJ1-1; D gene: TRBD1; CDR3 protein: CASSTGQGFGTEAFF; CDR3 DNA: TGTGCCAGCAGTACCGGACAGGGGTTCGGCACTGAAGCTTTCTTT
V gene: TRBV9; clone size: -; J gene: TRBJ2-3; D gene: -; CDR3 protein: CASSPWGVTDTQYF; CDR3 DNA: TGTGCCAGCAGCCCCTGGGGGGTCACAGATACGCAGTATTTT
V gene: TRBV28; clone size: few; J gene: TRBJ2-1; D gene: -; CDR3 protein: CASSAGGGAYGEQFF; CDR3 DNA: TGTGCCAGCAGTGCTGGGGGGGGCGCTTACGGTGAGCAGTTCTTC
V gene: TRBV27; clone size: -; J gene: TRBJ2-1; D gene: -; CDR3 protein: CASRYYTSDEQFF; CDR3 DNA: TGTGCCAGCAGATACTACACTAGTGATGAGCAGTTCTTC
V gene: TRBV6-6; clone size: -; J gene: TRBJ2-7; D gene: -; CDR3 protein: CATTGSYEQYF; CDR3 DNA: TGTGCCACCACAGGGAGCTACGAGCAGTACTTC
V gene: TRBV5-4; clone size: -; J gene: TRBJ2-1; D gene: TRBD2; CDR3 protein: CASSLVVSGEQFF; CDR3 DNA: TGTGCCAGCAGCTTGGTGGTTAGCGGGGAGCAGTTCTTC
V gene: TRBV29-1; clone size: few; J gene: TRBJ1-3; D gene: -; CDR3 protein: CSVAGTLGNTIYF; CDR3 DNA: TGCAGCGTTGCGGGGACTTTAGGAAACACCATATATTTT
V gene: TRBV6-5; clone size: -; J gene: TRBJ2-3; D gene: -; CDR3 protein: CASRAGPYTQYF; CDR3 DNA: TGTGCCAGCAGGGCGGGGCCGTATACGCAGTATTTT
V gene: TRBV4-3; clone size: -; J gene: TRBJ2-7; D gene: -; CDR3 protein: CASSQEGSTYEQYF; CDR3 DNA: TGCGCCAGCAGCCAAGAGGGCAGTACCTACGAGCAGTACTTC
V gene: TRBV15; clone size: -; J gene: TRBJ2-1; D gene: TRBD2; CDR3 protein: CATSREAGRYNEQFF; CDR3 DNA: TGTGCCACCAGCAGAGAAGCGGGAAGGTACAATGAGCAGTTCTTC
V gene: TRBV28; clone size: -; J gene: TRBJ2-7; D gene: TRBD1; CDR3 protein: CASSLVNRGTEQYF; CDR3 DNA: TGTGCCAGCAGTTTGGTCAACAGGGGGACCGAGCAGTACTTC
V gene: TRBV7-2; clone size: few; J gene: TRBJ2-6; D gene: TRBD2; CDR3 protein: CASSSQGSGGSGANVLTF; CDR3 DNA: TGTGCCAGCAGCTCCCAGGGTAGCGGGGGCTCTGGGGCCAACGTCCTGACTTTC
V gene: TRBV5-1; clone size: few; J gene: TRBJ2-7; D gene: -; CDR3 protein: CASSSGGDLSYEQYF; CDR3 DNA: TGCGCCAGCAGCAGCGGAGGAGACCTATCCTACGAGCAGTACTTC
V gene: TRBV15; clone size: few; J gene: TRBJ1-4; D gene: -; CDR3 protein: CATSDPPGEKLFF; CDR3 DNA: TGTGCCACCAGCGACCCTCCGGGGGAAAAACTGTTTTTT
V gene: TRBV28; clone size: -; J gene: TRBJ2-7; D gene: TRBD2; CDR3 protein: CASITGREAEQYF; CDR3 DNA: TGTGCCAGTATCACAGGCCGGGAGGCCGAGCAGTACTTC
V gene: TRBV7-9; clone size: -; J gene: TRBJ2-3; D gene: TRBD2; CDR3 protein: CASSSLAGAGDTQYF; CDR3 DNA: TGTGCCAGCAGCTCCTTAGCGGGAGCAGGGGATACGCAGTATTTT
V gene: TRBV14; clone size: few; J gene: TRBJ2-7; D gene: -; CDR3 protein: CASSQEQGHSYEQYF; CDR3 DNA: TGTGCCAGCAGCCAAGAGCAGGGGCACTCCTACGAGCAGTACTTC
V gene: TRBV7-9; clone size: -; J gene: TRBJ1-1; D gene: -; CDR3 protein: CASPGEARNSEAFF; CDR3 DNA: TGTGCCAGTCCGGGAGAGGCCCGGAACAGTGAAGCTTTCTTT
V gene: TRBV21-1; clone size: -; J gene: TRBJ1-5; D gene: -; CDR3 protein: CASSVRDRVLYQPQHF; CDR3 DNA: TGTGCCAGCAGCGTCCGGGACAGGGTCCTCTATCAGCCCCAGCATTTT
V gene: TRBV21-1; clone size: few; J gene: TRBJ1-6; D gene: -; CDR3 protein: CASSPKRVAPLHF; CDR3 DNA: TGTGCCAGCAGCCCAAAGCGGGTGGCACCCCTCCACTTT
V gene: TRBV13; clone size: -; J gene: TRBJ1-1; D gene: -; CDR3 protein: CASSRPARGGEAFF; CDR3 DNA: TGTGCCAGCAGCCGCCCCGCGCGGGGGGGAGAAGCTTTCTTT
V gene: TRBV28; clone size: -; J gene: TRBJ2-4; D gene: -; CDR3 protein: CASSLVPPLAELAKNIQYF; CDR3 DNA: TGTGCCAGCAGTTTAGTGCCCCCCTTGGCGGAACTAGCCAAAAACATTCAGTACTTC
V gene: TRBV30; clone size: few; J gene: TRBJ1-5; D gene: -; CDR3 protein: CAWGSGENQPQHF; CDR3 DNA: TGTGCCTGGGGATCGGGGGAAAATCAGCCCCAGCATTTT
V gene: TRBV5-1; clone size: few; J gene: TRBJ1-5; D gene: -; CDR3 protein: CASSLTGWHNQPQHF; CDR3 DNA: TGCGCCAGCAGCTTGACAGGGTGGCACAATCAGCCCCAGCATTTT
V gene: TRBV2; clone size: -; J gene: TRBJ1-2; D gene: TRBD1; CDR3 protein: CASSPTGATYGYTF; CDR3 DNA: TGTGCCAGCAGCCCGACAGGGGCTACCTATGGCTACACCTTC
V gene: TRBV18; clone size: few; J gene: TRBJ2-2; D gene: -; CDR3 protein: CASSPGSGELFF; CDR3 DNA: TGTGCCAGCTCACCAGGCTCCGGGGAGCTGTTTTTT
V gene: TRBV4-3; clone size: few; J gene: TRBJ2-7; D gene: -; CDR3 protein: CASSQVSSASYEQYF; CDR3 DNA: TGCGCCAGCAGCCAAGTGTCTAGCGCTTCCTACGAGCAGTACTTC
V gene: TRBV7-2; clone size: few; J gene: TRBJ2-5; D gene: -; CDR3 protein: CASSLVREETQYF; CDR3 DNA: TGTGCCAGCAGCTTAGTACGGGAAGAGACCCAGTACTTC
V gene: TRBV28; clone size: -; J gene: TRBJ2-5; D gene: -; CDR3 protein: CASSFGDQETQYF; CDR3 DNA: TGTGCCAGCAGTTTCGGGGATCAAGAGACCCAGTACTTC
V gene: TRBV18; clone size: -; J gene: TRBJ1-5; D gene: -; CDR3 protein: CASSPVNSNQPQHF; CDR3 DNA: TGTGCCAGCTCACCCGTAAATAGCAATCAGCCCCAGCATTTT
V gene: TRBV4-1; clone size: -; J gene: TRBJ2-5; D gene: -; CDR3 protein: CASSQTFPRETQYF; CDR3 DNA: TGCGCCAGCAGCCAGACCTTCCCCAGGGAGACCCAGTACTTC
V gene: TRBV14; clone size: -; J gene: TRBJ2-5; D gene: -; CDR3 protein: CASSPQVVETQYF; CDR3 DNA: TGTGCCAGCAGCCCACAGGTCGTCGAGACCCAGTACTTC
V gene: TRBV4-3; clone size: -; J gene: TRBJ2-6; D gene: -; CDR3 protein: CASSQEGRGSSGANVLTF; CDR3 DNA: TGCGCCAGCAGCCAAGAGGGGCGCGGAAGCTCTGGGGCCAACGTCCTGACTTTC